This T cell receptor (beta chain) was identified in a study of CD8 T cells in Susac syndrome. Per the germline V gene, CDR1 is LGHDT and CDR2 is YNNKEL (reference sequence). The length of the CDR3 is 11 residues. The V end was cut by 1 base, the J end by 11 bases, with 8 bases between. Reverse transcription used about 0.45 to 1 ug RNA and random hexamers. TCRdb reprocessed the immunoSEQ multiplex PCR reads via MiXCR and lists one record per CDR3 protein. The sample shows over 300,000 distinct CDR3 sequences, about 92% of them seen only once. The origin of this receptor is a human donor with multiple sclerosis. The V and J genes are TRBV3-1 and TRBJ1-1; D is unresolved. The source material was CD4+ T cells from PBMCs. CDR3 region: CASSQGRAAFF. In nucleotides, the CDR3 is TGTGCCAGCAGCCAAGGGCGTGCGGCTTTCTTT.